The 18 T cell receptor beta chains in this list originate from one sample, sequenced in a study of T cell clonotyping in hematopoietic cell transplantation. Sequencing was performed with immunoSEQ multiplex PCR; in TCRdb, only in-frame clones are kept and a portion is missing. The data show under 15,000 clones, 80% to 95% seen once. The sample was peripheral blood mononuclear cells. Source of these receptors: a man under 40 in good health. Some clones in this sample may be carry-over from other donors' samples.

The chain uses TRBV11-2 and TRBJ1-1, with no clear D. CDR1 SGHAT and CDR2 FQNNGV come from the germline V gene. The V end lost 0 bases, the J end lost 5 bases, and 4 bases lay between the germline ends. CDR3 size: 12 residues. Here the CDR3 reads CASSLDMTEAFF. In DNA, the CDR3 is TGTGCCAGCAGCTTAGACATGACTGAAGCTTTCTTT.

The rearrangement joins TRBV6-5 to TRBJ2-7, with a possible D match to TRBD2 (6 bases). In germline, CDR1 is MNHEY, CDR2 SVGAGI. The CDR3 runs 13 residues. Trimming stripped 6 bases from V and 3 bases from J, with 12 bases between. In DNA form, the CDR3 reads TGTGCCAGCAGGTCGGGCGGGAACTACGAGCAGTACTTC. Translated: CASRSGGNYEQYF.

The chain recombines TRBV9 with TRBJ2-7; 8 bases are a match to TRBD2. Losses at the gene ends were 0 bases for V and 3 bases for J; bases not matched to a gene: 8. The germline gives CDR1 SGDLS, CDR2 YYNGEE. This CDR3 has 16 amino acids. The CDR3 coding sequence is TGTGCCAGCAGCGTAGAGGATAGCGGGAACTACTACGAGCAGTACTTC. Its translation is CASSVEDSGNYYEQYF.

This clone was counted between two and nine times. The chain recombines TRBV2 with TRBJ2-2; 8 positions match TRBD2. Germline V gene sequence: CDR1 SNHLY, CDR2 FYNNEI. With V trimmed by 8 bases and J by 4 bases, 6 bases remained unmatched. CDR3 length: 14 residues. CDR3 sequence reads: CASRGGGITGELFF. In DNA, the CDR3 is TGTGCCAGCCGGGGGGGAGGAATCACCGGGGAGCTGTTTTTT.

CDR3 residues: CASEAGGQYEQYF. The CDR3 bases are TGTGCCAGCGAAGCAGGGGGTCAGTACGAGCAGTACTTC. This rearrangement joins TRBV2 to TRBJ2-7; 7 bases are a match to TRBD1. Trimming cost V 8 bases and J 4 bases; bases outside gene matches: 8. CDR3 length: 13 amino acids. Germline V CDR1 and CDR2: SNHLY, FYNNEI.

The gene calls are TRBV11-2 and TRBJ2-4; 9 bases align to TRBD2. This CDR3 is built from 16 residues. Trimming took 0 bases from V and 3 from J; bases not matched to a gene: 3. Per germline, CDR1 SGHAT and CDR2 FQNNGV. The CDR3 DNA reads TGTGCCAGCAGCTTAGAGCCTAGCGGGGTCAAAAACATTCAGTACTTC. The encoded protein is CASSLEPSGVKNIQYF.

The V call is TRBV5-1, the J call TRBJ2-5; D might be TRBD2 (6 bases). V dropped 5 bases and J dropped 5 bases, with 13 bases sitting between them. CDR3 length: 13 amino acids. Germline V gene sequence: CDR1 SGHRS, CDR2 YFSETQ. CDR3 region: CASSRSGTETQYF. The CDR3, as DNA: TGCGCCAGCAGTAGGTCAGGGACTGAGACCCAGTACTTC.

The rearrangement joins TRBV19 to TRBJ2-3; 9 positions agree with TRBD2. This CDR3 spans 15 amino acids. The germline V gene encodes CDR1 LNHDA and CDR2 SQIVND (reference sequence). The junction had 6 bases not matched to a gene; V was cut back by 6 bases and J by 2 bases. The CDR3 is CASSQAGGVTDTQYF. In DNA form, the CDR3 reads TGTGCCAGTAGCCAAGCGGGGGGTGTCACAGATACGCAGTATTTT.

V is TRBV4-1 and J is TRBJ2-7; 9 positions match TRBD1. V shed 1 base, J shed 1 base, and the junction held 8 bases outside the gene matches. Germline V gene sequence: CDR1 MGHRA, CDR2 YSYEKL. The CDR3 loop spans 17 amino acids. The CDR3 here is CASSQGGGTGRSYEQYF. CDR3 DNA: TGCGCCAGCAGCCAAGGGGGGGGGACAGGGAGGTCCTACGAGCAGTACTTC.

The chain employs TRBV5-4 and TRBJ2-1, with 13 bases that match TRBD2. CDR1 is SGHNT, CDR2 YYREEE, per germline (reference sequence). V trimming: 0 bases; J trimming: 0 bases; junction bases outside the gene matches: 0. The CDR3 is 17 amino acids. The CDR3 spells CASSLGTSGSSYNEQFF. Here the CDR3 DNA reads TGTGCCAGCAGCTTGGGGACTAGCGGGAGCTCCTACAATGAGCAGTTCTTC. The variable domain in full, completed from reference TRBV5-4 and TRBJ2-1, reads ETGVTQSPTHLIKTRGQQVTLRCSSQSGHNTVSWYQQALGQGPQFIFQYYREEENGRGNFPPRFSGLQFPNYSSELNVNALELDDSALYLCASSLGTSGSSYNEQFFGPGTRLTVL.

This clone appeared once. The rearrangement links TRBV6-1 to TRBJ2-7, with D possibly TRBD1 on 5 matching bases. Germline values: CDR1 MNHNS, CDR2 SASEGT. The CDR3 length is 14 residues. Deletions cut 1 base from V and 0 bases from J, with 7 bases between. This CDR3 is CASSEGTSSYEQYF. In DNA, the CDR3 is TGTGCCAGCAGTGAAGGGACAAGCTCCTACGAGCAGTACTTC.

The genes are TRBV10-3 and TRBJ2-2; no firm D call. The germline V and J ends were trimmed by 0 bases and 6 bases, with 8 bases remaining between them. The germline gives CDR1 ENHRY, CDR2 SYGVKD. This CDR3 is built from 14 residues. CDR3 bases: TGTGCCATCAGTGAGTCCCCATGGGCCGGGGAGCTGTTTTTT. This sequence encodes CAISESPWAGELFF.

The chain employs TRBV4-2 and TRBJ1-4; weak D call: TRBD1 (6 bases). The length of the CDR3 is 16 residues. Germline V lookup: CDR1 LGHNA, CDR2 YNFKEQ. V lost 7 bases and J lost 0, with 15 bases in between. CDR3 protein: CASTDLGGATNEKLFF. The DNA for the CDR3 is TGTGCCAGCACCGACTTAGGGGGTGCAACTAATGAAAAACTGTTTTTT.

The chain joins TRBV9 to TRBJ2-1, with 11 bases lining up with TRBD2. The length of the CDR3 is 16 residues. Germline V gives CDR1 SGDLS, CDR2 YYNGEE. V lost 1 base, J lost 9 bases, and 9 bases stayed unmatched. CDR3 coding DNA: TGTGCCAGCAGCGTACTTTCCACTAGCGGGAGAAGTGAGCAGTTCTTC. Amino acid sequence: CASSVLSTSGRSEQFF. Variable domain in full (rest from reference TRBV9 and TRBJ2-1): DSGVTQTPKHLITATGQRVTLRCSPRSGDLSVYWYQQSLDQGLQFLIQYYNGEERAKGNILERFSAQQFPDLHSELNLSSLELGDSALYFCASSVLSTSGRSEQFFGPGTRLTVL.

The chain carries TRBV30 and TRBJ1-3, with D hard to call. The CDR3 consists of 15 residues. CDR1 and CDR2 (germline): GTSNPN, SVGIG (reference sequence). Between the trimmed V and J ends, which lost 2 bases and 0 bases, there was a span of 11 bases. CDR3 coding DNA: TGTGCCTGGAGTTTTGGCAGGAGCTCTGGAAACACCATATATTTT. Amino acids: CAWSFGRSSGNTIYF.

V and J are TRBV6-4 and TRBJ2-3; no reliable D call. CDR1 and CDR2 (germline): MRHNA, SNTAGT. The CDR3 totals 12 residues. V was shortened by 2 bases and J by 2 bases, with 2 bases between the two germline ends. CDR3 nucleotide sequence: TGTGCCAGCAGTGACACCACAGATACGCAGTATTTT. This encodes CASSDTTDTQYF.

The V call is TRBV6-1, the J call TRBJ1-4; 7 positions agree with TRBD1. V lost 4 bases, J lost 7 bases, and 6 bases stayed unmatched. The CDR3 contains 14 residues. Germline CDR1 MNHNS, CDR2 SASEGT. CDR3 nucleotides: TGTGCCAGCAGTGTTGACAGGGTAACTGAAAAACTGTTTTTT. Its translation is CASSVDRVTEKLFF.

Here the CDR3 reads CASSSDPQGIQETQYF. CDR3 DNA sequence: TGTGCCAGCAGCTCGGATCCCCAGGGAATCCAAGAGACCCAGTACTTC. The chain couples TRBV5-5 to TRBJ2-5; TRBD1 is a possible D gene (5 bases). V shed 3 bases and J shed 1 base, with 16 bases lying between them. Germline loops: CDR1 SGHKS, CDR2 YYEKEE (reference sequence). CDR3 size: 16 residues.